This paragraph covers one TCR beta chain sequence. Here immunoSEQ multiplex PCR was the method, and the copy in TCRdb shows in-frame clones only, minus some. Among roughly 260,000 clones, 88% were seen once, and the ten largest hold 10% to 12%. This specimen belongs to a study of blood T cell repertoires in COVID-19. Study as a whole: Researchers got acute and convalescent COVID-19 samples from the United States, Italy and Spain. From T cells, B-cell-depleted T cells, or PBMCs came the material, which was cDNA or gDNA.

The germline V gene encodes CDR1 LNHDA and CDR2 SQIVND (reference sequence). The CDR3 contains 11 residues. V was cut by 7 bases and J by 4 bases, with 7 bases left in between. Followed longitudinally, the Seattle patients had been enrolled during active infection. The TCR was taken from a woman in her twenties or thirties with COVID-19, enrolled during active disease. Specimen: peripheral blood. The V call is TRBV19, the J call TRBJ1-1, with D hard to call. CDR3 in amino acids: CASMAATEAFF. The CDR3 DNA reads TGTGCCAGTATGGCCGCCACTGAAGCTTTCTTT.